This T cell receptor (beta chain) was recorded in a study of control samples from healthy donors and cancer patients. Clones were read by immunoSEQ multiplex PCR, and TCRdb kept only the in-frame ones, dropping some. The table has 100,000 or so clones, 83% seen once. CDR1 and CDR2 (germline): LNHDA, SQIVND (reference sequence). Deletions cut 4 bases from V and 1 base from J, with 10 bases between. This CDR3 comprises 14 residues. The V and J genes are TRBV19 and TRBJ1-1; D gene uncertain. What was sequenced was blood. The TCR sequence derives from a woman aged 45-65 years in good health. In DNA, the CDR3 is TGTGCCAGTAGTAACCGGGTTCCGAACACTGAAGCTTTCTTT. Encoded protein: CASSNRVPNTEAFF.